This passage covers 8 T cell receptor beta chains from one sample sequenced in a study of shared clonotypes between healthy human individuals. CD45RO-negative cells were positively selected for CCR7, leaving out terminally differentiated effector memory CD45RA+ cells. Profiling relied on immunoSEQ multiplex PCR, and the TCRdb table lists in-frame clones only, not all of them. The table has roughly 2.1 million clones, about 93% seen once. The sample consisted of naive CD8+ T cells from PBMCs. These receptors were collected from a man younger than 35 in good health. Some clones in this sample may be carry-over from other donors' samples.

The genes are TRBV9 and TRBJ2-1; the D gene could be TRBD1 or TRBD2 (5 bases each). Looked up from germline, CDR1 is SGDLS and CDR2 is YYNGEE. The CDR3 covers 14 residues. Trimming took 4 bases from V and 8 from J, leaving 16 bases between them. The CDR3 sequence is CASSTFGGDDEQFF. CDR3 sequence (DNA): TGTGCCAGCAGCACCTTTGGGGGTGACGATGAGCAGTTCTTC.

V usage is TRBV19 and J usage is TRBJ1-4, with D tentatively TRBD1 (5 bases). The germline V gene has CDR1 LNHDA and CDR2 SQIVND (reference sequence). This CDR3 has 17 residues. With 5 bases removed from V and 0 bases from J, the gap between germline ends came to 16 bases. The CDR3 DNA reads TGTGCCAGTAGTTCCCGGGGAGGGGATACAACTAATGAAAAACTGTTTTTT. Protein product: CASSSRGGDTTNEKLFF.

To note about this clone: Relative to the germline gene, one junction end is altered; a read error may explain this. The V and J genes are TRBV30 and TRBJ2-7, with 12 bases that match TRBD2. The CDR3 is made up of 15 amino acids. The germline CDR1 and CDR2 sequences are GTSNPN and SVGIG (reference sequence). The CDR3 spells CAWSTSPLAGGLFLF. The CDR3 DNA is TGTGCCTGGAGTACCTCCCCTCTAGCGGGAGGGCTCTTCCTCTTC.

The chain recombines TRBV10-3 with TRBJ2-7; TRBD1 might be the D (5 bases). Germline CDR1 ENHRY, CDR2 SYGVKD. V lost 5 bases and J lost 1, with 9 bases in between. CDR3 length: 13 residues. The CDR3 DNA reads TGTGCCATCAGTTGGGGCTCTTCCTACGAGCAGTACTTC. Translation: CAISWGSSYEQYF.

The sample holds a few counts of this clone. The genes are TRBV19 and TRBJ1-2; tentative D call: TRBD1 (6 bases). Trimming took off 3 bases at V and 6 bases at J, with 14 bases between the two ends. The CDR3 length is 14 residues. Looked up from germline, CDR1 is LNHDA and CDR2 is SQIVND (reference sequence). DNA of the CDR3: TGTGCCAGTAGTATGAGGGCAGGGGCGGATGGCTACACCTTC. Protein: CASSMRAGADGYTF.

The chain recombines TRBV7-9 with TRBJ2-5, with no clear D. The CDR3 sequence is 11 residues long. Germline values: CDR1 SEHNR, CDR2 FQNEAQ (reference sequence). V was shortened by 1 base and J by 7 bases, with 4 bases between the two germline ends. The CDR3 nucleotides are TGTGCCAGCAGCTTAGACGGGACCCAGTACTTC. Its protein is CASSLDGTQYF.

In DNA form, the CDR3 reads TGTGCCAGCACCAGACTAGCGGGCACAGATACGCAGTATTTT. It translates to CASTRLAGTDTQYF. The chain joins TRBV27 to TRBJ2-3; 9 bases line up with TRBD2. J lost 1 base, V lost 7 bases, and 3 bases had no gene match. The CDR3 covers 14 residues. Looked up from germline, CDR1 is MNHEY and CDR2 is SMNVEV (reference sequence).

The chain links TRBV7-9 to TRBJ1-1; TRBD1 matches 7 bases. The germline V gene encodes CDR1 SEHNR and CDR2 FQNEAQ (reference sequence). The J segment lost 7 bases and the V segment lost 5 bases, leaving 10 bases of the junction unmatched. The CDR3 extends over 14 amino acids. CDR3 in DNA: TGTGCCAGCAGCCTCCGGGACAGCCCTTTTGAAGCTTTCTTT. This encodes CASSLRDSPFEAFF.